The following is a TCR beta chain sequence with its context. Antigen: not known. Unexposed donor CD4+ T cells date from about 2011-2018, before the COVID-19 pandemic. Isolation of CD4+ T cells took place after approximately 11 days in culture. Testing used SARS-CoV-2 S/N and four cold-coronavirus spikes on unexposed-donor CD4+ T cells, cells permitting. TCRdb's copy holds only in-frame clones and misses some; the assay was immunoSEQ multiplex PCR. Among roughly 30,000 clones listed, approximately 78% were seen once. This record belongs to a study of CD4 T cells in relation to SARS-CoV-2 and coronaviruses. Overall study results and limits: SARS-CoV-2-driven expansion was significantly weaker in crossreactive than monoreactive clones.

Specimen: CD4+ T cells from PBMCs, cultured in vitro. The receptor's source is a human donor in good health.

The CDR3 loop is CASSPMTGRGTEAFF. For the CDR3, the DNA is TGTGCCAGCAGCCCCATGACAGGGCGCGGCACTGAAGCTTTCTTT. The chain combines TRBV6-5 with TRBJ1-1, with 7 bases that match TRBD1. CDR1 and CDR2 (germline): MNHEY, SVGAGI. This CDR3 has 15 amino acids. J gave up 4 bases and V 6 bases, and 11 bases lay outside the gene matches.